This TCR beta chain was captured by sequencing in a study of cytomegalovirus exposure and HLA in healthy donors. Notes on the study in general: It was fewer than 200 TCR beta chains that were listed as cytomegalovirus-associated. Later analysis associated a missense DCLRE1C variant with TCR beta V- and J-gene trimming.

Turning to this clone: What it recognizes is unknown.

CDR1 and CDR2 from the germline V gene are SGDLS and YYNGEE. Trimming cost V 4 bases and J 1 base, with 11 bases left between them. The CDR3 has 14 amino acids. It was with 60 Vbeta and 13 Jbeta primers that the PCR ran. The repertoire was sequenced with immunoSEQ multiplex PCR; TCRdb's copy has only in-frame clones and lacks some. The sample contains under 100,000 clones, less than 80% of which appear only once. Sequenced sample: PBMCs. This TCR came from a man aged 25-45 years in good health and CMV-seronegative. The chain recombines TRBV9 with TRBJ2-5, with D hard to call. CDR3 coding DNA: TGTGCCAGCAGCTCAACGGGTTCCCAAGAGACCCAGTACTTC. Its protein product is CASSSTGSQETQYF.